This T cell receptor beta chain was documented in a study of blood T cell repertoires in COVID-19. For the study at large: From T cells, B-cell-depleted T cells, or PBMCs came the material, which was cDNA or gDNA.

Authors' processing steps: Nucleated cell number was recorded as an estimate derived from reference gene primer amplification. This table comes from immunoSEQ multiplex PCR, and its TCRdb copy is limited to in-frame clones, with some not included. The V and J calls and clone size were taken over from that table, and D and trimming were inferred from the DNA. This sample has about 250,000 clones, with roughly 82% found just once. In germline, CDR1 is DFQATT, CDR2 SNEGSKA (reference sequence). J was trimmed by 3 bases and V by 3 bases; bases with no gene match: 7. This CDR3 contains 15 residues. The TCR sequence derives from a woman of 80 years or more with COVID-19, enrolled during active disease. Material for sequencing was peripheral blood. The chain is built from TRBV20-1 and TRBJ2-2, with 7 nucleotides matching TRBD1. The chain's CDR3 is CSASEQDRYTGELFF. CDR3 coding DNA: TGCAGTGCTAGTGAACAGGACAGGTACACCGGGGAGCTGTTTTTT.